This T cell receptor (beta chain) was sequenced in a study of CXCR3-negative and CXCR3-positive naive CD8 T cells. About this clonotype itself: No antigen is known for it.

From germline, CDR1 is SGHAT and CDR2 FQNNGV. CDR3 size: 15 residues. Findings of the study overall: Higher TRB CDR3 hydrophobicity marked CXCR3-positive naive cells relative to CXCR3-negative naive cells.

5' RACE with UMI labels generated the TRB cDNA libraries. From its re-call of the 5' RACE reads, TCRdb lists each CDR3 protein once, without DNA. This sample's table has 150,000 or so distinct CDR3 sequences. The chain couples TRBV11-2 to TRBJ2-7; TCRdb's D call of TRBD2 is untestable without DNA. Sequenced input: naive CXCR3+ CD8+ T cells from blood. As for subset: CD45RO-CCR7+CD27+CD95- naive CD8+ T cells expressing CXCR3 (TNR3+). This receptor was obtained from a human donor in good health. Some clones in this sample may be carry-over from other donors' samples. The CDR3 here is CASSLGASGTYEQYF. Full variable domain (missing parts from reference TRBV11-2 and TRBJ2-7): EAGVAQSPRYKIIEKRQSVAFWCNPISGHATLYWYQQILGQGPKLLIQFQNNGVVDDSQLPKDRFSAERLKGVDSTLKIQPAKLEDSAVYLCASSLGASGTYEQYFGPGTRLTVT.